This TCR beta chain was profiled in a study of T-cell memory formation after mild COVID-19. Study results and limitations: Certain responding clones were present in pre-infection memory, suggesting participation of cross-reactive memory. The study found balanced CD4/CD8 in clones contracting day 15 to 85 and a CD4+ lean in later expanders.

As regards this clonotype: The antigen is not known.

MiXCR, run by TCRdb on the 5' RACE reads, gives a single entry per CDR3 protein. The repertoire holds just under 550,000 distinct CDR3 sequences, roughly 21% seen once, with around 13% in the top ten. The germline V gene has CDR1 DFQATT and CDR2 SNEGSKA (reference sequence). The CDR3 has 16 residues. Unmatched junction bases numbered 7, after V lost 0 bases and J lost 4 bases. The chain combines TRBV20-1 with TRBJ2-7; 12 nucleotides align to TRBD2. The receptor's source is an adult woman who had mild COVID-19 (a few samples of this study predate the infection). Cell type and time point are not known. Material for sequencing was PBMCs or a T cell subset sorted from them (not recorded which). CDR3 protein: CSARDGTSGRNYEQYF. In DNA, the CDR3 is TGCAGTGCTAGAGACGGGACTAGCGGGCGGAATTACGAGCAGTACTTC.